The 30 T cell receptor beta chains below were found in one sample sequenced in a study of cytomegalovirus exposure and HLA in healthy donors. The PCR employed 60 Vbeta primers together with 13 Jbeta primers. This table comes from immunoSEQ multiplex PCR, and its TCRdb copy is limited to in-frame clones, with some not included. The sample has roughly 50,000 clones. The sample taken for sequencing was PBMCs. The receptors derive from a woman aged 55-70 years in good health and CMV-seropositive.

V and J are TRBV6-4 and TRBJ1-2, with 9 bases that match TRBD1. The CDR3 runs 14 residues. The junction had 5 bases not matched to a gene; V was cut back by 2 bases and J by 7 bases. In germline, CDR1 is MRHNA, CDR2 SNTAGT. CDR3 DNA sequence: TGTGCCAGCAGTGACAAGGGACAGGGCCCTGGCTACACCTTC. Translation gives CASSDKGQGPGYTF.

V is TRBV29-1 and J is TRBJ2-7; 13 nucleotides align to TRBD2. V lost 8 bases, J lost 4 bases, and 11 bases stayed unmatched. This CDR3 has 15 residues. Germline lookup yields CDR1 SQVTM and CDR2 ANQGSEA. The CDR3 reads CSFTSGGAYGYEQYF. The CDR3, as DNA: TGCAGCTTTACTAGCGGGGGGGCTTACGGGTACGAGCAGTACTTC.

This chain uses TRBV19 with TRBJ1-5; a weak D match, TRBD1 (5 bases). The CDR3 covers 14 residues. Deletions cut 3 bases from V and 7 bases from J, with 13 bases between. CDR1 is LNHDA, CDR2 SQIVND, per germline (reference sequence). CDR3 protein: CASSINPGSQPQHF. CDR3 coding DNA: TGTGCCAGTAGTATCAATCCAGGGTCGCAGCCCCAGCATTTT. The whole variable domain, remainder taken from reference TRBV19 and TRBJ1-5, is DGGITQSPKYLFRKEGQNVTLSCEQNLNHDAMYWYRQDPGQGLRLIYYSQIVNDFQKGDIAEGYSVSREKKESFPLTVTSAQKNPTAFYLCASSINPGSQPQHFGDGTRLSIL.

The chain links TRBV18 to TRBJ2-6; 9 bases are shared with TRBD1. This CDR3 comprises 20 residues. The trim removed 0 bases at V and 0 bases at J, leaving 9 bases unmatched. The germline gives CDR1 KGHSH, CDR2 LQKENI. The CDR3 nucleotides are TGTGCCAGCTCACCACCCCCGGGACAGGGCCTTCCCTCTGGGGCCAACGTCCTGACTTTC. Amino acids: CASSPPPGQGLPSGANVLTF.

V and J are TRBV5-8 and TRBJ1-6; 9 positions agree with TRBD1. The CDR3 is 15 amino acids. The germline V gene encodes CDR1 SGHTS and CDR2 YDEGEE. J lost 9 bases, V lost 1 base, and 5 bases had no gene match. CDR3 coding DNA: TGTGCCAGCAGCTTGACCTGGACAGGGGTTTCACCCCTCCACTTT. Translating gives CASSLTWTGVSPLHF. Using reference TRBV5-8 and TRBJ1-6 for the parts outside the CDR3, the full variable domain is EAGVTQSPTHLIKTRGQQATLRCSPISGHTSVYWYQQALGLGLQFLLWYDEGEERNRGNFPPRFSGRQFPNYSSELNVNALELEDSALYLCASSLTWTGVSPLHFGNGTRLTVT.

V gene TRBV19 combines with J gene TRBJ1-1; tentative D call: TRBD1 (5 bases). Between the trimmed V and J ends, which lost 7 bases and 4 bases, there was a span of 13 bases. CDR1 and CDR2 (germline): LNHDA, SQIVND (reference sequence). This CDR3 is 13 amino acids long. CDR3 amino acids: CASTPQGSTEAFF. CDR3 nucleotides: TGTGCCAGTACACCTCAGGGTAGCACTGAAGCTTTCTTT.

The V gene is TRBV7-9, the J gene TRBJ1-4; 7 nucleotides agree with TRBD1. In germline, CDR1 is SEHNR, CDR2 FQNEAQ (reference sequence). V gave up 5 bases and J gave up 8 bases; unmatched junction bases: 8. This CDR3 is built from 14 residues. The CDR3 loop is CASSPQGLNEKLFF. The CDR3 DNA is TGTGCCAGCAGCCCACAGGGGCTCAACGAAAAACTGTTTTTT.

This chain connects TRBV6-1 to TRBJ1-5; D remains ambiguous. Germline loops: CDR1 MNHNS, CDR2 SASEGT. Trimming took 0 bases from V and 4 from J, leaving 7 bases between them. The length of the CDR3 is 14 residues. The CDR3 loop is CASSEAADNQPQHF. DNA of the CDR3: TGTGCCAGCAGTGAAGCCGCGGATAATCAGCCCCAGCATTTT.

In nucleotides, the CDR3 is TGTGCCAGCAGCCGACTGACAGCTCTTGGCACCGGGGAGCTGTTTTTT. This codes for CASSRLTALGTGELFF. The genes are TRBV5-6 and TRBJ2-2, with D possibly matching TRBD1 (5 bases). Germline values: CDR1 SGHDT, CDR2 YYEEEE. The CDR3 contains 16 residues. V lost 4 bases and J 4 bases, leaving 17 bases between the germline ends.

This chain uses TRBV6-5 with TRBJ2-1; TRBD1 is a possible D gene (5 bases). Deletions cut 6 bases from V and 5 bases from J, with 14 bases between. The CDR3 length is 14 residues. Germline V CDR1 and CDR2: MNHEY, SVGAGI. The CDR3 sequence: CASRSTGTDNEQFF. DNA of the CDR3: TGTGCCAGCAGATCAACAGGAACCGACAATGAGCAGTTCTTC.

The chain combines TRBV7-9 with TRBJ1-5; weak D call: TRBD1 (5 bases). The CDR3 covers 12 residues. CDR1 is SEHNR and CDR2 is FQNEAQ in the germline V gene (reference sequence). The V and J ends lost 2 bases and 7 bases respectively, with 6 bases between them. The CDR3 bases are TGTGCCAGCAGCTTACAGGGACAGCCCCAGCATTTT. Amino acid sequence: CASSLQGQPQHF.

The chain uses TRBV4-3 and TRBJ1-2, with 7 bases identical to TRBD1. Trimming cost V 0 bases and J 7 bases; bases outside gene matches: 8. CDR3 length: 15 residues. CDR1 is LGHNA, CDR2 YSLEER, per germline. The CDR3 spells CASSQDGGYRGGYTF. The CDR3 region has the DNA TGCGCCAGCAGCCAAGATGGGGGATACAGGGGTGGCTACACCTTC.

This chain uses TRBV19 with TRBJ2-6, with 8 nucleotides matching TRBD1. The CDR3 sequence is 20 residues long. CDR1 is LNHDA, CDR2 SQIVND, per germline (reference sequence). The trim removed 0 bases at V and 1 base at J, leaving 11 bases unmatched. The CDR3 sequence: CASSIDPFVRGQSGANVLTF. CDR3 in DNA: TGTGCCAGTAGTATAGATCCCTTTGTCAGGGGGCAATCTGGGGCCAACGTCCTGACTTTC.

The rearrangement uses TRBV11-3 and TRBJ1-4; D is unclear. Germline V gene data show CDR1 as SGHNT and CDR2 as YENEEA. The CDR3 covers 15 residues. Trimming cost V 4 bases and J 5 bases, with 14 bases left between them. CDR3 protein: CASSSPRYSNEKLFF. CDR3 DNA sequence: TGTGCCAGCAGCTCTCCCCGGTACAGCAATGAAAAACTGTTTTTT. The complete variable domain, with remaining parts taken from reference TRBV11-3 and TRBJ1-4, reads EAGVVQSPRYKIIEKKQPVAFWCNPISGHNTLYWYLQNLGQGPELLIRYENEEAVDDSQLPKDRFSAERLKGVDSTLKIQPAELGDSAVYLCASSSPRYSNEKLFFGSGTQLSVL.

The chain carries TRBV19 and TRBJ2-7; D ambiguous. Germline assignment: CDR1 LNHDA and CDR2 SQIVND (reference sequence). CDR3 length equals 13 residues. Trimming stripped 3 bases from V and 3 bases from J, with 9 bases between. The CDR3 coding sequence is TGTGCCAGTAGTATTAACTATGTCTACGAGCAGTACTTC. Translated, it gives CASSINYVYEQYF.

This chain uses TRBV7-2 with TRBJ1-2; the D is unclear. This CDR3 contains 14 residues. The V gene lost 1 base and the J gene lost 4 bases, with 10 bases spanning the gap. Germline CDR1 and CDR2: SGHTA and FQGNSA. The CDR3 DNA sequence: TGTGCCAGCAGCTTAGAACCGGCAGGCTATGGCTACACCTTC. Its protein is CASSLEPAGYGYTF.

The chain links TRBV6-1 to TRBJ2-1; D unclear. CDR1 and CDR2 from the germline V gene are MNHNS and SASEGT. With 1 base removed from V and 13 bases from J, the gap between germline ends came to 14 bases. The CDR3 is 13 amino acids. CDR3 nucleotide sequence: TGTGCCAGCAGTGAAGTTCTAAAGGAGAGTCAGTTCTTC. Amino acids: CASSEVLKESQFF.

V gene TRBV29-1 combines with J gene TRBJ2-1, with a weak D call TRBD2 (6 bases). CDR1 is SQVTM, CDR2 ANQGSEA, per germline. Between the trimmed V and J ends, which lost 3 bases and 5 bases, there was a span of 14 bases. The CDR3 has 14 residues. The CDR3 spells CSVESGEKNNEQFF. The CDR3 nucleotides read TGCAGCGTTGAGTCGGGGGAAAAAAACAATGAGCAGTTCTTC.

V is TRBV7-8 and J is TRBJ1-1; TRBD1 aligns across 7 bases. CDR1 SGHVS and CDR2 FQNEAQ come from the germline V gene. V dropped 7 bases and J dropped 10; count of bases not matched to a gene: 21. This CDR3 is built from 16 residues. The CDR3 sequence: CASKPTGADGAGGAFF. CDR3 nucleotides: TGTGCCAGCAAGCCTACAGGGGCGGATGGGGCGGGGGGAGCTTTCTTT.

The chain uses TRBV7-8 and TRBJ1-1; weak D call: TRBD1 (6 bases). Per the germline V gene, CDR1 is SGHVS and CDR2 is FQNEAQ. The V end was cut by 7 bases, the J end by 0 bases, with 15 bases between. The CDR3 contains 15 residues. The CDR3, as DNA: TGTGCCAGCACCCCCTGGGACACTTTGAACACTGAAGCTTTCTTT. It codes for CASTPWDTLNTEAFF. Complete variable domain (other parts from reference TRBV7-8 and TRBJ1-1): GAGVSQSPRYKVAKRGQDVALRCDPISGHVSLFWYQQALGQGPEFLTYFQNEAQLDKSGLPSDRFFAERPEGSVSTLKIQRTQQEDSAVYLCASTPWDTLNTEAFFGQGTRLTVV.

The chain joins TRBV5-1 to TRBJ1-1; a weak D match, TRBD1 (6 bases). Germline V gene lookup returns CDR1 SGHRS and CDR2 YFSETQ. The ends were cut back, 4 bases at V and 0 bases at J, with 13 bases in the middle. The CDR3 consists of 15 residues. CDR3 residues: CASSTSGTLNTEAFF. As DNA, the CDR3 is TGCGCCAGCAGCACGTCCGGGACACTGAACACTGAAGCTTTCTTT.

The chain combines TRBV4-1 with TRBJ2-7; 7 positions match TRBD1. Germline V lookup: CDR1 MGHRA, CDR2 YSYEKL. The CDR3 contains 15 residues. V gave up 3 bases and J gave up 4 bases; unmatched junction bases: 9. CDR3 nucleotide sequence: TGCGCCAGCAGCCAGGCCGGGACAGCAACTTACGAGCAGTACTTC. This codes for CASSQAGTATYEQYF.

V usage is TRBV10-2 and J usage is TRBJ1-5; D is uncertain. The CDR3 contains 13 residues. Germline V gene sequence: CDR1 WSHSY, CDR2 SAAADI. Trimming shortened V by 8 bases and J by 4 bases, and 12 bases separated the two germline ends. The CDR3 bases are TGCGCCAGCTGCCCTTTAGAAAATCAGCCCCAGCATTTT. As protein: CASCPLENQPQHF.

The V gene is TRBV6-6, the J gene TRBJ1-2; TRBD1 aligns across 11 bases. J was trimmed by 0 bases and V by 6 bases; bases with no gene match: 6. The CDR3 sequence is 16 residues long. Germline CDR1 and CDR2: MNHNY and SVGAGI (reference sequence). In DNA, the CDR3 is TGTGCCAGCAGCGGGACAGGGGGGCCAGCTAACTATGGCTACACCTTC. It codes for CASSGTGGPANYGYTF.

The V call is TRBV27, the J call TRBJ1-1, with a weak D call TRBD1 (5 bases). Germline CDR1 MNHEY, CDR2 SMNVEV (reference sequence). Trimming removed 6 bases from V and 3 bases from J, with 20 bases in between. The CDR3 contains 16 residues. The CDR3 nucleotides read TGTGCCAGCAGGGTCCCTACGGGGGGTAAGGACACTGAAGCTTTCTTT. The encoded protein is CASRVPTGGKDTEAFF.

This chain connects TRBV2 to TRBJ2-1, with 8 positions matching TRBD1. The CDR3 spans 16 residues. J lost 7 bases, V lost 6 bases, and 14 bases had no gene match. Germline V CDR1 and CDR2: SNHLY, FYNNEI. The CDR3 bases are TGTGCCAGCAGGGCAGGGGGCCCAAGGGGTGGGAATGAGCAGTTCTTC. Its protein product is CASRAGGPRGGNEQFF.

This sequence joins TRBV7-9 and TRBJ1-3; the match to TRBD1 covers 10 bases. CDR3 length: 14 residues. Germline V gene lookup returns CDR1 SEHNR and CDR2 FQNEAQ (reference sequence). Trimming removed 4 bases from V and 7 bases from J; junction bases left unmatched: 4. This chain's CDR3 is CASSSTGQGNTIYF. CDR3 nucleotide sequence: TGTGCCAGCAGCTCAACGGGACAGGGGAACACCATATATTTT. Full variable domain (missing parts from reference TRBV7-9 and TRBJ1-3): DTGVSQNPRHKITKRGQNVTFRCDPISEHNRLYWYRQTLGQGPEFLTYFQNEAQLEKSRLLSDRFSAERPKGSFSTLEIQRTEQGDSAMYLCASSSTGQGNTIYFGEGSWLTVV.

The chain uses TRBV5-1 and TRBJ2-5, with 7 bases lining up with TRBD1. Germline V gives CDR1 SGHRS, CDR2 YFSETQ. The CDR3 is 15 residues long. After removal of 4 bases from V and 0 bases from J, the junction contained 6 bases not matched to a gene. The CDR3 DNA reads TGCGCCAGCAGCCACTATGACAGGGACCAAGAGACCCAGTACTTC. It is translated as CASSHYDRDQETQYF.

The CDR3 region is CASKDYGTADTQYF. The CDR3 nucleotides read TGTGCCAGTAAAGACTACGGGACAGCAGATACGCAGTATTTT. The chain recombines TRBV19 with TRBJ2-3; 7 bases map to TRBD1. Germline CDR1 is LNHDA and CDR2 is SQIVND (reference sequence). The ends lost 7 bases at V and 4 bases at J; junction bases unmatched: 8. The CDR3 has 14 residues.

This chain's CDR3 is CATSRDPNSGDTQYF. CDR3 nucleotide sequence: TGTGCCACCAGCAGAGACCCGAACTCCGGGGATACGCAGTATTTT. The chain employs TRBV15 and TRBJ2-3; D remains unclear. This CDR3 spans 15 amino acids. The germline CDR1 and CDR2 sequences are LNHNV and YYDKDF (reference sequence). The germline V and J ends were trimmed by 0 bases and 6 bases, with 13 bases remaining between them.